The rows below give T cell receptor beta chains drawn from one sample of a study of blood T cell repertoires in COVID-19. The repertoire was sequenced with immunoSEQ multiplex PCR; TCRdb's copy has only in-frame clones and lacks some. Of 160,000 or so clones in the sample, over 70% were seen once. The source material was PBMCs or T cells enriched from blood (not recorded which). These receptors were taken from a woman in her sixties or seventies who had recovered from COVID-19. Both conserved end residues are part of each CDR3. Each record gives: CDR3 protein, CDR3 DNA, clone size, D gene, J gene, V gene. A D gene is named only where the DNA matches it firmly. Some rows mark clone size as missing; the rest say once, few, many or name a class of expanded clone.

CASSIRQEREKLFF TGTGCCAGTAGTATCCGGCAAGAGCGTGAAAAACTGTTTTTT - - TRBJ1-4 TRBV19
CASMGRLSNQPQHF TGCGCCAGCATGGGGAGACTGAGCAATCAGCCCCAGCATTTT - - TRBJ1-5 TRBV5-1
CASSYSSGANQPQHF TGTGCCAGCAGTTACTCGTCAGGGGCCAATCAGCCCCAGCATTTT - - TRBJ1-5 TRBV6-5
CASSDTGTGTDTQYF TGTGCCAGCAGCGACACCGGGACAGGCACAGATACGCAGTATTTT - TRBD1 TRBJ2-3 TRBV6-5
CAWSSGVNTEAFF TGTGCCTGGAGTTCAGGCGTAAACACTGAAGCTTTCTTT - - TRBJ1-1 TRBV30
CATSRVYRVGEKLFF TGTGCCACCAGCAGAGTCTACAGGGTTGGTGAAAAACTGTTTTTT - - TRBJ1-4 TRBV15
CASSGESYGYTF TGCGCCAGCAGTGGAGAGAGCTATGGCTACACCTTC - - TRBJ1-2 TRBV10-2
CASKDRQNQPQHF TGTGCCAGCAAAGACAGGCAGAATCAGCCCCAGCATTTT - - TRBJ1-5 TRBV2
CATNNPGQGTSGGLGETQYF TGCGCCACCAATAACCCGGGACAGGGGACTAGCGGGGGCCTCGGGGAGACCCAGTACTTC - TRBD2 TRBJ2-5 TRBV10-2
CASSLGLGVNQPQHF TGTGCCAGCAGCTTAGGTTTGGGAGTAAATCAGCCCCAGCATTTT - - TRBJ1-5 TRBV7-9
CASSLSSGGTTEAFF TGCGCCAGCAGCTTGTCCTCGGGGGGAACCACTGAAGCTTTCTTT - - TRBJ1-1 TRBV5-1
CASSDRDRERYGYTF TGTGCCAGCAGTGACCGGGACAGAGAACGATATGGCTACACCTTC few TRBD1 TRBJ1-2 TRBV2
CASSLDRGHEQYF TGTGCCAGCAGCTTGGACAGGGGACACGAGCAGTACTTC - TRBD1 TRBJ2-7 TRBV7-3
CASTTPQGLHTEAFF TGTGCCAGCACCACCCCCCAGGGCCTCCACACTGAAGCTTTCTTT - - TRBJ1-1 TRBV5-5
CASSQRAGGNTEAFF TGCGCCAGCAGCCAAAGAGCAGGGGGCAACACTGAAGCTTTCTTT - TRBD1 TRBJ1-1 TRBV4-1
CASSRDRTIWNQPQHF TGTGCCAGCAGCCGAGATAGGACAATCTGGAATCAGCCCCAGCATTTT medium-sized - TRBJ1-5 TRBV7-9
CASSPGPSRRMDRAPYGYTF TGTGCCAGCAGCCCTGGCCCTAGCCGGCGAATGGACAGGGCCCCTTATGGCTACACCTTC - TRBD1 TRBJ1-2 TRBV27
CASSEAGRGQLFF TGTGCCAGCAGTGAAGCGGGCAGGGGGCAACTGTTTTTT few TRBD1 TRBJ1-4 TRBV6-1
CASSFSSYEAFF TGTGCCAGCAGCTTTTCCAGTTATGAAGCTTTCTTT - - TRBJ1-1 TRBV5-4
CATSDPQQGYTF TGTGCCACCAGTGACCCTCAACAGGGCTACACCTTC few - TRBJ1-2 TRBV24-1
CASSLSQRGGGDTQYF TGTGCCAGCAGTTTATCCCAGCGGGGGGGCGGAGATACGCAGTATTTT - TRBD2 TRBJ2-3 TRBV27
CASRDGSGGGTQYF TGTGCCAGCAGGGATGGTAGCGGGGGAGGTACGCAGTATTTT - TRBD2 TRBJ2-3 TRBV2
CAISDHYPSGGTDTQYF TGTGCCATCAGTGACCATTACCCTAGCGGGGGCACAGATACGCAGTATTTT - TRBD2 TRBJ2-3 TRBV10-3
CATSAGLNTEAFF TGTGCCACCAGTGCGGGGTTGAACACTGAAGCTTTCTTT - - TRBJ1-1 TRBV24-1
CASSRRQETQYF TGTGCCAGCAGCCGGAGACAAGAGACCCAGTACTTC - - TRBJ2-5 TRBV7-2
CATSDPWTTDEQFF TGTGCCACCAGTGATCCTTGGACTACGGATGAGCAGTTCTTC - - TRBJ2-1 TRBV24-1
CASSVTGPAQDTQYF TGTGCCAGCAGCGTTACAGGGCCCGCTCAGGATACGCAGTATTTT - - TRBJ2-3 TRBV11-2
CASSESGDYGYTF TGTGCCAGCAGTGAATCAGGGGACTATGGCTACACCTTC - - TRBJ1-2 TRBV6-1
CAIGSGTYNSPLHF TGTGCCATCGGCTCCGGGACCTATAATTCACCCCTCCACTTT - - TRBJ1-6 TRBV10-3
CASSPRDSHTDTQYF TGTGCCAGCTCCCCCCGGGACTCCCACACAGATACGCAGTATTTT - - TRBJ2-3 TRBV2
CASRRDGGSYNEQFF TGTGCCAGCAGGAGGGATGGGGGGAGCTACAATGAGCAGTTCTTC - - TRBJ2-1 TRBV2
CASSRTGGSMNTEAFF TGTGCCAGTAGTAGGACAGGAGGGAGCATGAACACTGAAGCTTTCTTT - TRBD1 TRBJ1-1 TRBV19
CASSSERGGQGTDTQYF TGTGCCAGCAGTTCAGAGCGGGGGGGCCAGGGCACAGATACGCAGTATTTT few TRBD2 TRBJ2-3 TRBV2
CSVVGGATYNSPLHF TGCAGCGTTGTCGGGGGGGCAACCTATAATTCACCCCTCCACTTT - - TRBJ1-6 TRBV29-1
CASSPLLIATNEKLFF TGTGCCAGCAGCCCCCTCTTAATTGCAACTAATGAAAAACTGTTTTTT - - TRBJ1-4 TRBV11-2
CASSLSRGNSPLHF TGTGCCAGCAGCTTGTCCAGGGGAAATTCACCCCTCCACTTT - - TRBJ1-6 TRBV5-4
CARKRVGDIQETQYF TGTGCCAGAAAAAGAGTAGGGGACATTCAAGAGACCCAGTACTTC once - TRBJ2-5 TRBV6-4
CASTAQGAGGNTIYF TGTGCCAGTACCGCACAGGGGGCGGGAGGAAACACCATATATTTT once TRBD1 TRBJ1-3 TRBV19
CASSLSSYEQYF TGTGCCAGCAGCCTCAGCTCCTACGAGCAGTACTTC - - TRBJ2-7 TRBV5-6
CASSFGTGGWLTDTQYF TGTGCCAGCAGCTTCGGTACGGGGGGCTGGTTGACAGATACGCAGTATTTT - - TRBJ2-3 TRBV5-6
CATSRGAGKSYGYTF TGTGCCACCAGCAGAGGAGCGGGGAAGAGCTATGGCTACACCTTC - - TRBJ1-2 TRBV15
CASSTRQGPSSYEQYF TGTGCCAGCAGTACACGACAGGGCCCTAGCTCCTACGAGCAGTACTTC - TRBD1 TRBJ2-7 TRBV27
CAWSVSVTFTEAFF TGTGCCTGGAGTGTGTCGGTTACTTTCACTGAAGCTTTCTTT many - TRBJ1-1 TRBV30
CSVVKGADTQYF TGCAGCGTTGTCAAGGGAGCAGATACGCAGTATTTT - - TRBJ2-3 TRBV29-1
CASTDTLDRDPNQPQHF TGTGCCAGTACCGATACCTTGGACAGGGACCCCAATCAGCCCCAGCATTTT - TRBD1 TRBJ1-5 TRBV19
CAWEAPAGITDTQYF TGTGCCTGGGAGGCGCCGGCGGGGATCACAGATACGCAGTATTTT - - TRBJ2-3 TRBV30